The rows below give T cell receptor beta chains drawn from one sample of a study of long-term antiretroviral therapy in people with HIV. TCRdb keeps only in-frame clones here, not all; method: immunoSEQ multiplex PCR. Among fewer than 25,000 clones listed, approximately 90% were seen once. Sequencing used unsorted PBMCs, obtained 1.8 years before starting antiretroviral therapy. The receptors originated from a woman aged 25 to 45 with HIV. CDR3s leave out the opening cysteine and the closing phenylalanine or tryptophan. Each record gives: J gene, V gene, CDR3 protein.

>TRBJ2-3|TRBV5-8
ASSLSGIYKGPDTQY
>TRBJ2-1|TRBV10-3
AISGGTGVNEQF
>TRBJ1-5|TRBV6-4
ASRRTSNQPQH
>TRBJ2-4|TRBV29-1
SVARGDIQY
>TRBJ2-7|TRBV7-8
ASSLAGGRVEQY
>TRBJ1-1|TRBV5-1
ASSLVGRGTEAF
>TRBJ1-1|TRBV18
ASSLGTTEAF
>TRBJ2-2|TRBV6-1
ASWGGLGSTGELF
>TRBJ2-3|TRBV4-1
ASSQTSSTDTQY
>TRBJ1-1|TRBV5-1
ASSPRDRVTPEAF
>TRBJ2-3|TRBV2
ASSELGTDTQY
>TRBJ2-1|TRBV11-2
ASSLGYGGYNEQF
>TRBJ2-3|TRBV27
ASSRQGFGTDTQY
>TRBJ1-1|TRBV7-8
ASSFRPTTVMNTEAF
>TRBJ1-2|TRBV27
ASRGTASNYGYT
>TRBJ2-1|TRBV30
AWTNPTSSNEQF
>TRBJ2-1|TRBV29-1
SVTNRGRRNEQF
>TRBJ2-5|TRBV5-1
ASSLGTSGQETQY
>TRBJ1-6|TRBV5-4
ASRSWDNSPLH
>TRBJ2-2|TRBV9
ASSVVPLDAGSPKTGELF
>TRBJ1-1|TRBV29-1
SVDRGGNTEAF
>TRBJ2-2|TRBV27
ASSRLAGEWTGELF
>TRBJ1-1|TRBV25-1
ASSELRVTEAF
>TRBJ2-1|TRBV7-8
ASSLGSYNEQF
>TRBJ1-1|TRBV2
ANRGTGVPTEAF
>TRBJ2-3|TRBV6-1
ASTQMLGDTQY
>TRBJ2-3|TRBV6-1
AGQTGEHITDTQY